This TCR beta chain derives from a study of blood T cell repertoires in COVID-19. Study-level background: Researchers got acute and convalescent COVID-19 samples from the United States, Italy and Spain. The analysed material was cDNA or gDNA that came from T cells, B-cell-depleted T cells, or PBMCs.

There are 13 residues in the CDR3. Trimming took 5 bases from V and 9 from J, leaving 14 bases between them. In the authors' workflow: Estimated nucleated cell counts came from reference gene primer amplification. Data came from immunoSEQ multiplex PCR; TCRdb stores just in-frame clones and leaves some out. V and J calls and clone size are given by that table; D and trimming were obtained from the DNA. The sample shows roughly 190,000 clones, 80% of them seen only once. The specimen sequenced was peripheral blood. V is TRBV12-3 or TRBV12-4 and J is TRBJ1-5, with D possibly TRBD1 on 5 matching bases. This TCR was sampled from a man in his 60s with acute or convalescent COVID-19. In DNA, the CDR3 is TGTGCCAGCAGTAAACAGCAGGGTGGGCCCCAGCATTTT. Translation: CASSKQQGGPQHF.